This TCR beta chain was recovered during a study of memory CD4+ T cells and cytomegalovirus serostatus. Generated by immunoSEQ multiplex PCR, the TCRdb table keeps only in-frame clones and is missing some. The sample shows some 50,000 clones, 74% of them seen only once. V lost 7 bases, J lost 7 bases, and 10 bases lay in between. Germline V gene lookup returns CDR1 SNHLY and CDR2 FYNNEI. The CDR3 spans 12 residues. Single viable CD3+CD4+CD8-CD45RO+ cells were sorted as the memory CD4+ T cells. Positive selection with CD4 microbeads enriched total CD4+ T cells. The chain couples TRBV2 to TRBJ1-4; D uncertain. Material for sequencing was memory CD4+ T cells from blood. This TCR came from an adult in good health and CMV-seropositive. CDR3 sequence: CASTLLGEKLFF. CDR3 coding DNA: TGTGCCAGCACCCTACTAGGTGAAAAACTGTTTTTT.